Listed below are T cell receptor beta chains from one sample, sequenced in a study of cytomegalovirus exposure and HLA in healthy donors. Data came from immunoSEQ multiplex PCR; TCRdb stores just in-frame clones and leaves some out. The data contain about 200,000 clones, roughly 88% of them seen just once; the ten biggest clones take up roughly 12%. Sequenced input: PBMCs. The receptors derive from a woman in her twenties or thirties in good health and CMV-seropositive. Each CDR3 is given with its conserved first and last residue. The order of the fields is clone size, D gene, V gene, J gene, CDR3 DNA, CDR3 protein. The D gene is left open where the match is weak. The size entry is marked missing in some rows and otherwise reads once, few, many or a size class.

-	-	TRBV11-2	TRBJ2-7	TGTGCCAGCAGCTTTGGAGGTTCCTACGAGCAGTACTTC	CASSFGGSYEQYF
-	TRBD1	TRBV6-5	TRBJ2-7	TGTGCCAGCAGACAAACGACAGGGGCCTCAGTAGAGTACTTC	CASRQTTGASVEYF
-	-	TRBV18	TRBJ2-3	TGTGCCAGCTCACCTTCGACAAGCACAGATACGCAGTATTTT	CASSPSTSTDTQYF
-	TRBD1	TRBV7-9	TRBJ1-1	TGTGCCAGCAGCTTGACAGGGGGGGACACTGAAGCTTTCTTT	CASSLTGGDTEAFF
-	-	TRBV9	TRBJ2-2	TGTGCCAGCAGCGTACGAGGGAGTACCGGGGAGCTGTTTTTT	CASSVRGSTGELFF
-	TRBD1	TRBV5-1	TRBJ2-5	TGCGCCAGCAAGGTGGGACAGGGGGCGGAGACCCAGTACTTC	CASKVGQGAETQYF
once	TRBD1	TRBV5-1	TRBJ1-1	TGCGCCAGCAGCCGCCGGGACAGGGGACCCACTGAAGCTTTCTTT	CASSRRDRGPTEAFF
-	-	TRBV6-1	TRBJ1-1	TGTGCCAGCAGTGAAGAAACAGTGAACACTGAAGCTTTCTTT	CASSEETVNTEAFF
-	-	TRBV6-1	TRBJ1-5	TGTGCCAGCAGTTTAACTTTGTTTGGAGGTCAGCCCCAGCATTTT	CASSLTLFGGQPQHF
-	TRBD1	TRBV2	TRBJ1-2	TGTGCCAGCAGTGAAGCTAGGGGGACAGGAAGAGGCTACACCTTC	CASSEARGTGRGYTF
-	-	TRBV2	TRBJ2-5	TGTGCCAGCAATCGACAACCCAAAGAGACCCAGTACTTC	CASNRQPKETQYF
-	TRBD1	TRBV5-4	TRBJ2-7	TGTGCCAGCACGTTACTAGAGGACAGGGACTACGAGCAGTACTTC	CASTLLEDRDYEQYF
-	TRBD1	TRBV5-1	TRBJ1-2	TGCGCCAGCAGCTTGGGGGACAGGTCCCCTGGCTACACCTTC	CASSLGDRSPGYTF
-	TRBD1	TRBV7-9	TRBJ1-2	TGTGCCAGCAGCGTTAGGGACAGCTATGGCTACACCTTC	CASSVRDSYGYTF
-	-	TRBV6-5	TRBJ2-5	TGTGCCAGCAGTCTAAGACTAAATCAAGAGACCCAGTACTTC	CASSLRLNQETQYF